This record concerns one T cell receptor (beta chain) sequence. The target antigen is unknown. This sample stems from a study of shared clonotypes between healthy human individuals. Study in general: Per donor, CD8 memory used one plate, CD8 naive used two, CD4 memory used three and CD4 naive used three.

The CDR3 sequence is 16 residues long. V was cut by 5 bases and J by 0 bases, with 16 bases left in between. Germline assignment: CDR1 SGHVS and CDR2 FQNEAQ. The table came from immunoSEQ multiplex PCR; TCRdb's copy has only in-frame clones and leaves some out. Of roughly 2,000,000 clones in the sample, just under 95% were seen once. General study findings and limits: Shared clonotypes across all four donors exceeded non-shared ones in generation probability. Clonotype sharing across donors was expected to vary with sequencing depth.

Naive CD8 populations comprised CD45RO-negative cells positively selected for CCR7, excluding terminally differentiated effector memory CD45RA+ cells. The chain carries TRBV7-8 and TRBJ1-2; a possible D gene is TRBD1 (5 bases). This TCR was recovered from a young man in good health. Some clones in this sample may be carry-over from other donors' samples. Specimen: naive CD8+ T cells from PBMCs. Here the CDR3 DNA reads TGTGCCAGCAGCCTCGTCGGACAAGCGACTAACTATGGCTACACCTTC. Residues: CASSLVGQATNYGYTF.